This T cell receptor (beta chain) came from a study of blood T cell repertoires in COVID-19. On the study more broadly: Donors in the United States, Italy and Spain gave samples during acute or convalescent COVID-19. T cells, B-cell-depleted T cells, or PBMCs provided the cDNA or gDNA that served as material.

The germline CDR1 and CDR2 sequences are KGHDR and SFDVKD. V lost 3 bases and J 2 bases, leaving 10 bases between the germline ends. The CDR3 sequence is 15 residues long. Generated by immunoSEQ multiplex PCR, the TCRdb table keeps only in-frame clones and is missing some. The sample holds about 130,000 clones, approximately 85% seen once. Sequences were obtained from peripheral blood. The V and J genes are TRBV24-1 and TRBJ1-3; D perhaps matches TRBD1 (6 bases). The origin of this receptor is a human donor in a cohort sampled during active COVID-19. In nucleotides, the CDR3 is TGTGCCACCAGTGATCCCGGACAGACTGGAAACACCATATATTTT. Its translation is CATSDPGQTGNTIYF.